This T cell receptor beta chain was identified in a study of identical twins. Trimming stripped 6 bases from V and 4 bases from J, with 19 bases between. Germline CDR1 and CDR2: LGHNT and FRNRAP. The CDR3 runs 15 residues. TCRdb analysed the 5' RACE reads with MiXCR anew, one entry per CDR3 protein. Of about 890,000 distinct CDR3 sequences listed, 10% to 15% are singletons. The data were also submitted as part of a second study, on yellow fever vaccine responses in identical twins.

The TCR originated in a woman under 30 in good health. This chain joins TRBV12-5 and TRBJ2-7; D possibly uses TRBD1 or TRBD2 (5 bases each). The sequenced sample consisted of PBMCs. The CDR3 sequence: CASGPGTAVRYEQYF. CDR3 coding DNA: TGTGCTAGTGGACCCGGGACCGCGGTAAGGTACGAGCAGTACTTC.